This T cell receptor (beta chain) was recorded in a study of shared clonotypes between healthy human individuals. The CDR3 has 15 amino acids. V lost 3 bases to trimming and J lost 0 bases, with 9 bases between them. Germline CDR1 and CDR2: LNHDA and SQIVND (reference sequence). Naivety among CD8 cells was defined by CD45RO negativity and positive CCR7 selection, thereby excluding terminally differentiated effector memory CD45RA+ cells. Profiled with immunoSEQ multiplex PCR; TCRdb holds only in-frame clones, not every one. The sample carries about 2.2 million clones, 93% recorded once. The sequence was collected from a man younger than 30 in good health. Some clones in this sample may be carry-over from other donors' samples. The sample taken for sequencing was naive CD8+ T cells from PBMCs. The chain couples TRBV19 to TRBJ1-5; D call uncertain. The CDR3 DNA follows: TGTGCCAGTAGTATCCCGCAACATAGCAATCAGCCCCAGCATTTT. Protein product: CASSIPQHSNQPQHF.